This T cell receptor beta chain was identified during a study of beta chain features in type 1 diabetes. About this clone: The antigen is unknown.

Regarding the study as a whole: People with Type 1 diabetes carried modestly yet significantly shorter TCRB CDR3s in all four CD4+ subsets. The study found fewer insertions and more deletions at VDJ junctions in type 1 diabetes patients.

In germline, CDR1 is LNHDA, CDR2 SQIVND (reference sequence). V was shortened by 6 bases and J by 0 bases, with 27 bases between the two germline ends. The CDR3 is made up of 20 amino acids. Of the isolated RNA, all was reverse transcribed, and so the sequenced material was expressed TCRB transcripts. Assay used: immunoSEQ multiplex PCR; TCRdb lists only in-frame clones, some missing. The sample yields 400,000 or so clones, over 10% seen once. CD4+ naive, central memory, regulatory and stem cell-like memory cells were sorted via CD45RO/CCR7/CD25/CD127/CD95/CD27. This receptor was obtained from a woman aged 18-29 years with type 1 diabetes. The rearrangement links TRBV19 to TRBJ2-1; no definite D call. Sequenced: naive CD4+ T cells from blood. CDR3: CASSSMTRLLRSSSYNEQFF. As DNA, the CDR3 is TGTGCCAGTAGCTCCATGACCCGTCTCCTCAGGTCAAGCTCCTACAATGAGCAGTTCTTC.